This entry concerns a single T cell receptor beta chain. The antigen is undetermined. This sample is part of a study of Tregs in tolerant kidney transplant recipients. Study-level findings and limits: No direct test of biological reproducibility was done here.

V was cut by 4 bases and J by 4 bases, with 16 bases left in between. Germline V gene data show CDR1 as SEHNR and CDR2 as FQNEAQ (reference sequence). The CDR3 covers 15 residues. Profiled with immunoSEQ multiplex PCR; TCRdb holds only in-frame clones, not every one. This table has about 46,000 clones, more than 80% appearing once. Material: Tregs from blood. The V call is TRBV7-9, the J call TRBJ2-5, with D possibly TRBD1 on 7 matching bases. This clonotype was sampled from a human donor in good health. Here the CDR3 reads CASSYRMQGGETQYF. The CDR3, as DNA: TGTGCCAGCAGCTATAGGATGCAGGGGGGAGAGACCCAGTACTTC.